A single sample gave rise to the 26 T cell receptor beta chains below, sequenced in a study of T cells in Graves' hyperthyroidism and ophthalmopathy. TCR beta CDR3 sequences were amplified from RNA transcripts. HTBI primers drove first-round RT-PCR of the TCR CDR3. In TCRdb, the multiplex PCR reads were re-called with MiXCR into one record per CDR3 protein. The repertoire holds about 250,000 distinct CDR3 sequences, roughly 20% seen once, with over 55% in the top ten. The sequenced material came from blood. The receptors here all came from a man younger than 45 with Graves' ophthalmopathy.

This sequence joins TRBV20-1 and TRBJ2-7, with D uncertain. This CDR3 has 11 residues. Trimming cost V 4 bases and J 2 bases, with 6 bases left between them. The germline V gene encodes CDR1 DFQATT and CDR2 SNEGSKA (reference sequence). The CDR3 region is CSAIVAYEQYF. CDR3 sequence (DNA): TGCAGTGCTATAGTGGCCTACGAGCAGTACTTC.

This clonotype was found a few times. The chain is built from TRBV7-3 and TRBJ2-1; no firm D call. V lost 1 base and J lost 0, with 10 bases in between. The CDR3 consists of 16 residues. Germline V gene data show CDR1 as SGHTA and CDR2 as FQGTGA. Here the CDR3 reads CASSLMTSSSYNEQFF. The CDR3 DNA reads TGTGCCAGCAGCTTAATGACCTCAAGCTCCTACAATGAGCAGTTCTTC.

This clonotype was seen a few times. The chain combines TRBV10-3 with TRBJ2-7; D may be TRBD1 (5 bases). This CDR3 is built from 12 residues. V lost 3 bases, J lost 9 bases, and 12 bases lay in between. CDR1 and CDR2 from the germline V gene are ENHRY and SYGVKD. The CDR3 nucleotides read TGTGCCATCAGTGAATCAGGGTTAGGGCAGTACTTC. Translating gives CAISESGLGQYF.

The rearrangement links TRBV29-1 to TRBJ2-5, with 11 bases fitting TRBD1. In germline, CDR1 is SQVTM, CDR2 ANQGSEA. The CDR3 is made up of 13 amino acids. The ends lost 6 bases at V and 5 bases at J; junction bases unmatched: 5. Here the CDR3 DNA reads TGCAGCGTGCGGACAGGGGGCTGGGAGACCCAGTACTTC. Amino acids: CSVRTGGWETQYF.

This clonotype was picked up many times. This chain joins TRBV7-9 and TRBJ2-7; 15 bases line up with TRBD2. This CDR3 is built from 18 residues. Germline CDR1 reads SEHNR; CDR2 reads FQNEAQ (reference sequence). V lost 4 bases and J lost 4; bases outside the gene matches: 11. The CDR3 bases are TGTGCCAGCAGCTCCGGGACTAGCGGGAGGTCGAGGCGGTACGAGCAGTACTTC. Its translation: CASSSGTSGRSRRYEQYF.

The chain is built from TRBV19 and TRBJ1-1; D ambiguous. This CDR3 spans 14 amino acids. The ends were cut back, 7 bases at V and 7 bases at J, with 19 bases in the middle. Germline CDR1 reads LNHDA; CDR2 reads SQIVND (reference sequence). For the CDR3, the DNA is TGTGCCAGTACCCCCTCCGGGTTAGTTGGTGAAGCTTTCTTT. It is translated as CASTPSGLVGEAFF.

The chain employs TRBV6-1 and TRBJ2-4; D might be TRBD1 or TRBD2, each matching 6 bases. Germline CDR1 and CDR2: MNHNS and SASEGT. The CDR3 is 20 residues long. Trimming cost V 5 bases and J 2 bases, with 28 bases left between them. CDR3 residues: CASSHYPVEVGGATKNIQYF. The CDR3 nucleotides are TGTGCCAGCAGTCACTACCCCGTAGAAGTGGGGGGCGCAACCAAAAACATTCAGTACTTC.

Details on this clonotype: This may be a read error: a much more frequent sequence differs by one nucleotide. The chain is built from TRBV11-1 and TRBJ1-6, with no clear D. This CDR3 has 13 residues. V was cut by 3 bases and J by 10 bases, with 10 bases left in between. Germline CDR1 SGHAT, CDR2 FQDESV (reference sequence). The CDR3 sequence is CASSFQTKSPLHF. The DNA of the CDR3 is TGTGCCAGCAGCTTTCAGACGAAATCACCCCTCCACTTT. The full variable domain, in which reference TRBV11-1 and TRBJ1-6 provide the parts outside the CDR3, is EAEVAQSPRYKITEKSQAVAFWCDPISGHATLYWYRQILGQGPELLVQFQDESVVDDSQLPKDRFSAERLKGVDSTLKIQPAELGDSAMYLCASSFQTKSPLHFGNGTRLTVT.

This chain links TRBV7-2 with TRBJ1-1; D call uncertain. The CDR3 is 11 residues long. CDR1 and CDR2 (germline): SGHTA, FQGNSA. The V gene lost 6 bases and the J gene lost 4 bases, with 6 bases spanning the gap. This CDR3 is CASRGTTEAFF. The CDR3 region has the DNA TGTGCCAGCAGGGGCACCACTGAAGCTTTCTTT. The full variable domain, its missing parts supplied by reference TRBV7-2 and TRBJ1-1, is GAGVSQSPSNKVTEKGKDVELRCDPISGHTALYWYRQSLGQGLEFLIYFQGNSAPDKSGLPSDRFSAERTGGSVSTLTIQRTQQEDSAVYLCASRGTTEAFFGQGTRLTVV.

This clonotype was counted between two and nine times. V and J are TRBV6-1 and TRBJ1-4, with no clear D. Germline assignment: CDR1 MNHNS and CDR2 SASEGT. The CDR3 totals 14 residues. V gave up 4 bases and J gave up 7 bases, with 13 bases separating them. The CDR3 region has the DNA TGTGCCAGCAGTGTTCCTCAGGAGGGTGAAAAACTGTTTTTT. Its translation is CASSVPQEGEKLFF.

This clonotype was observed many times. The J gene is TRBJ2-1, the V gene TRBV11-2; 10 bases fit TRBD2. The CDR3 is 16 residues long. Trimming removed 1 base from V and 4 bases from J; junction bases left unmatched: 4. Per germline, CDR1 SGHAT and CDR2 FQNNGV. Here the CDR3 reads CASSLARTSGYNEQFF. The CDR3, as DNA: TGTGCCAGCAGCTTAGCGAGGACTAGCGGATACAATGAGCAGTTCTTC.

This clonotype was observed many times. This chain links TRBV30 with TRBJ2-1; D unresolved. The CDR3 spans 12 residues. Germline V gene sequence: CDR1 GTSNPN, CDR2 SVGIG (reference sequence). V gave up 2 bases and J gave up 4 bases, with 6 bases separating them. The CDR3 region has the DNA TGTGCCTGGAGTCTGAGTTACAATGAGCAGTTCTTC. Translation gives CAWSLSYNEQFF.

The genes are TRBV5-6 and TRBJ2-4, with D uncertain. Trimming stripped 2 bases from V and 8 bases from J, with 17 bases between. The CDR3 has 15 residues. The V gene's germline CDR1 is SGHDT and CDR2 YYEEEE. CDR3 nucleotide sequence: TGTGCCAGCAGCTTTAGGTCCACTTCAGAATACATTCAGTACTTC. Encoded protein: CASSFRSTSEYIQYF.

In the case of this clonotype: Mismatch with germline at one junction end may stem from a read error. The chain combines TRBV2 with TRBJ1-5; unclear D gene. From germline, CDR1 is SNHLY and CDR2 FYNNEI. The CDR3 sequence is 14 residues long. CDR3 nucleotides: TGTGCCGGCAGTGAGGACTCCCGGAGTCAGCCCCAGCATTTT. This translates into CAGSEDSRSQPQHF.

The chain couples TRBV6-5 to TRBJ2-7; the D is unclear. Per germline, CDR1 MNHEY and CDR2 SVGAGI. Between the trimmed V and J ends, which lost 2 bases and 1 base, there was a span of 12 bases. The CDR3 is made up of 15 amino acids. The CDR3 loop reads CASSYRTSGSYEQYF. For the CDR3, the DNA is TGTGCCAGCAGTTACAGGACCTCCGGTTCCTACGAGCAGTACTTC.

This clonotype came up a few times. The rearrangement links TRBV18 to TRBJ2-7; TRBD1 or TRBD2 may be the D gene (5 bases each). Germline V gene lookup returns CDR1 KGHSH and CDR2 LQKENI. The CDR3 consists of 15 residues. Trimming shortened V by 2 bases and J by 5 bases, and 16 bases separated the two germline ends. CDR3 protein: CASSPERDPRNEQYF. Written as DNA, the CDR3 is TGTGCCAGCTCACCAGAGAGGGACCCTCGGAACGAGCAGTACTTC. Filled out from reference TRBV18 and TRBJ2-7, the complete variable domain reads NAGVMQNPRHLVRRRGQEARLRCSPMKGHSHVYWYRQLPEEGLKFMVYLQKENIIDESGMPKERFSAEFPKEGPSILRIQQVVRGDSAAYFCASSPERDPRNEQYFGPGTRLTVT.

This clonotype was observed many times. The chain has TRBV12-3 or TRBV12-4 and TRBJ2-1; 10 bases line up with TRBD2. The ends lost 3 bases at V and 7 bases at J; junction bases unmatched: 12. This CDR3 spans 17 amino acids. This CDR3 reads CASSLTPLGSGRNEQFF. The CDR3 coding sequence is TGTGCCAGCAGTTTGACCCCTCTAGGTAGCGGGAGGAATGAGCAGTTCTTC.

This chain links TRBV11-2 with TRBJ2-2; no definite D call. The length of the CDR3 is 13 residues. Trimming shortened V by 6 bases and J by 4 bases, and 9 bases separated the two germline ends. Per the germline V gene, CDR1 is SGHAT and CDR2 is FQNNGV. CDR3 residues: CASRHGVTGELFF. CDR3 nucleotide sequence: TGTGCCAGCAGGCATGGGGTCACCGGGGAGCTGTTTTTT.

This chain uses TRBV28 with TRBJ1-4, with D possibly TRBD1 on 6 matching bases. CDR3 size: 15 residues. CDR1 and CDR2 from the germline V gene are MDHEN and SYDVKM. The germline V and J ends were trimmed by 6 bases and 5 bases, with 16 bases remaining between them. Written as DNA, the CDR3 is TGTGCCAGCAGCTCACAGACAGGATACAATGAAAAACTGTTTTTT. The encoded protein is CASSSQTGYNEKLFF.

V usage is TRBV9 and J usage is TRBJ2-1; a weak D match, TRBD2 (7 bases). Germline loops: CDR1 SGDLS, CDR2 YYNGEE. The CDR3 length is 15 residues. V shed 3 bases and J shed 4 bases, with 14 bases lying between them. The CDR3 sequence: CASSASGGGYNEQFF. DNA for the CDR3: TGTGCCAGCAGCGCTAGCGGAGGGGGGTACAATGAGCAGTTCTTC.

This clonotype was counted a few times. J is TRBJ2-3 and V is TRBV24-1; 8 bases are shared with TRBD1. This CDR3 comprises 15 residues. Germline V gene lookup returns CDR1 KGHDR and CDR2 SFDVKD. Germline trimming cut 4 bases from V and 6 bases from J; bases unmatched to any gene: 8. The CDR3 sequence is CATSELGQGRDTQYF. CDR3 DNA sequence: TGTGCCACCAGTGAACTCGGACAGGGTCGGGATACGCAGTATTTT.

V is TRBV12-3 or TRBV12-4 and J is TRBJ2-7; D possibly corresponds to TRBD2 (5 bases). The CDR3 is 13 amino acids. Trimming removed 5 bases at V and 3 bases at J, with 11 bases between. The CDR3 DNA reads TGTGCCAGCAGTAAAATCGAGGGCTACGAGCAGTACTTC. Its protein product is CASSKIEGYEQYF.

The CDR3 DNA follows: TGTGCCAGCAGCTATACCTTCGGGACAGGCACAGATACGCAGTATTTT. This sequence encodes CASSYTFGTGTDTQYF. The chain joins TRBV6-2 or TRBV6-3 to TRBJ2-3; 7 bases line up with TRBD1. V shed 6 bases and J 1 base; nucleotides not matched to a gene: 10. The length of the CDR3 is 16 residues. CDR1 is MNHEY, CDR2 SVGEGT, per germline.

This clonotype was detected many times. The gene calls are TRBV2 and TRBJ2-2, with D hard to call. Trimming removed 4 bases at V and 0 bases at J, with 6 bases between. CDR1 is SNHLY, CDR2 FYNNEI, per germline. CDR3 length: 14 amino acids. The CDR3 sequence: CASSVGTNTGELFF. Written as DNA, the CDR3 is TGTGCCAGCAGTGTAGGCACGAACACCGGGGAGCTGTTTTTT.

The genes are TRBV9 and TRBJ2-5, with D unresolved. Germline CDR1 SGDLS, CDR2 YYNGEE. This CDR3 has 14 amino acids. V lost 0 bases, J lost 5 bases, and 11 bases lay in between. The CDR3 region is CASSVAGRSETQYF. The CDR3 coding sequence is TGTGCCAGCAGCGTAGCTGGCAGGTCGGAGACCCAGTACTTC.

This clonotype has ten or more counts. The rearrangement joins TRBV28 to TRBJ1-1, with 8 bases fitting TRBD1. Per germline, CDR1 MDHEN and CDR2 SYDVKM. The trim removed 6 bases at V and 0 bases at J, leaving 3 bases unmatched. The CDR3 spans 14 residues. The CDR3 DNA sequence: TGTGCCAGCAGCCCGACAGGGGTGAACACTGAAGCTTTCTTT. Translating it yields CASSPTGVNTEAFF.